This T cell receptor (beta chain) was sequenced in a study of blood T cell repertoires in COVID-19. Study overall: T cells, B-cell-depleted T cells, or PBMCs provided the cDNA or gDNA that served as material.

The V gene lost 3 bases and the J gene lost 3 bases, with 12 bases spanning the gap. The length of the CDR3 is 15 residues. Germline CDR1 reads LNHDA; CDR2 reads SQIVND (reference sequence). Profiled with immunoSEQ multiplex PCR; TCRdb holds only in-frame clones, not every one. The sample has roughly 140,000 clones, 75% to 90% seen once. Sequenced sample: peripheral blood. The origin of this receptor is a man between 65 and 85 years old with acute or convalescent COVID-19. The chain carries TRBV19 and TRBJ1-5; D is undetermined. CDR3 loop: CASSMEAVFNQPQHF. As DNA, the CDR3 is TGTGCCAGTAGTATGGAGGCAGTCTTCAATCAGCCCCAGCATTTT.